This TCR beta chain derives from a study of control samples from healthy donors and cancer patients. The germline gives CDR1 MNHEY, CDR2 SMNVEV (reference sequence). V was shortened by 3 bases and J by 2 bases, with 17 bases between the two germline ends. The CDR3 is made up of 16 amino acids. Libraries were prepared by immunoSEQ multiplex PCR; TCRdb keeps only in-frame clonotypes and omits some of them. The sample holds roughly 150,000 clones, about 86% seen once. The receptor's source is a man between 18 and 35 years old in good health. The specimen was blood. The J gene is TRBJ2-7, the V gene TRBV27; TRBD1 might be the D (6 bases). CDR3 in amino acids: CASSFSGQIKAYEQYF. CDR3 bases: TGTGCCAGCAGTTTCTCCGGACAGATCAAAGCCTACGAGCAGTACTTC.